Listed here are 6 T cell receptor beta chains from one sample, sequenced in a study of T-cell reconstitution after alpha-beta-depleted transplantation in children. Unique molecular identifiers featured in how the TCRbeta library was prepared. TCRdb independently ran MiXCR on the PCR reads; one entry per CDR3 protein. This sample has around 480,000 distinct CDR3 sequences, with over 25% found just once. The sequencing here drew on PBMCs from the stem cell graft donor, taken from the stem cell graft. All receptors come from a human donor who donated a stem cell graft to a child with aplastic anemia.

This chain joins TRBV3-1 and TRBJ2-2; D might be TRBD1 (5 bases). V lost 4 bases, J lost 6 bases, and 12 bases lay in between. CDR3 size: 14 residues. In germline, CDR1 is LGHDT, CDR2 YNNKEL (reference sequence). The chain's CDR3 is CASSRGVGAGELFF. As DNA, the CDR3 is TGTGCCAGCAGCCGGGGCGTTGGGGCCGGGGAGCTGTTTTTT.

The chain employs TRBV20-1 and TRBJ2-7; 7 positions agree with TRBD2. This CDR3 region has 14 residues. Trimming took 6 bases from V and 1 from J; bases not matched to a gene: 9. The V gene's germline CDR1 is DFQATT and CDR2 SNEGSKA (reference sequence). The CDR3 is CSAERGSGSYEQYF. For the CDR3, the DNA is TGCAGTGCAGAGAGGGGTAGCGGGTCCTACGAGCAGTACTTC.

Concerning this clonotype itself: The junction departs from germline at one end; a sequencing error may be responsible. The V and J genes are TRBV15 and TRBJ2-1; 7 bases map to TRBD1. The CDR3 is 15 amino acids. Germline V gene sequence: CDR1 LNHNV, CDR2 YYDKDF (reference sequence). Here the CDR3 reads CATSGETGIYNEQFF. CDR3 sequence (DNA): TGTGCCACCAGCGGAGAGACAGGGATCTACAATGAGCAGTTCTTC.

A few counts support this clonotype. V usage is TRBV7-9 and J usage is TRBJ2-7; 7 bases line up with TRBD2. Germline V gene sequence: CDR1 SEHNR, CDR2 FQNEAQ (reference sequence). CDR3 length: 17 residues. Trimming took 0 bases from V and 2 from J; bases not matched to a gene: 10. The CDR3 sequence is CASSLARGSSGAYEQYF. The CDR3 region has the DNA TGTGCCAGCAGCTTAGCGCGTGGGTCTAGCGGTGCCTACGAGCAGTACTTC.

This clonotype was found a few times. The CDR3 reads CASKNSRGRTEAFF. The CDR3 DNA reads as TGTGCCAGCAAGAACTCCAGGGGGCGGACTGAAGCTTTCTTT. This chain joins TRBV6-1 and TRBJ1-1, with TRBD1 matching over 8 bases. The V segment lost 7 bases and the J segment 5 bases; nucleotides outside the gene matches: 9. The CDR3 covers 14 residues. Germline V gene data show CDR1 as MNHNS and CDR2 as SASEGT.

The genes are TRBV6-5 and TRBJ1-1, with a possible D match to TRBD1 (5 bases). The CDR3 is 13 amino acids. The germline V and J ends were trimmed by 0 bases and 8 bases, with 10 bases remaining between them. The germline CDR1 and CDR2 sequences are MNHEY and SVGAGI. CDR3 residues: CASSYSGGREAFF. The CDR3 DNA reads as TGTGCCAGCAGTTACTCTGGGGGGAGGGAAGCTTTCTTT.